This is a list of T cell receptor beta chains from one sample in a study of CD8+CD57+ T cells in acquired aplastic anemia. One entry per CDR3 protein results from TCRdb running MiXCR on the reads. The sample includes 300,000 or so distinct CDR3 sequences, roughly 50% of them seen just once. Specimen: sorted CD4+, CD8+, or CD8+CD57+ T cells (not recorded which) from PBMCs. The receptors stem from a human donor with severe aplastic anemia or a healthy control (not recorded which). CDR3s include the opening cysteine and the closing phenylalanine or tryptophan. D genes are given only for firm matches. Size is stated for part of the rows, as once, few or many counts, or as a class when the clone is expanded.

TRBV20-1,TRBD2,16,once,TRBJ2-7,TGCAGTGCTAGAGATCCCCTAGCGGGGTCAACCTACGAGCAGTACTTC,CSARDPLAGSTYEQYF
TRBV7-6,NA,12,NA,TRBJ1-2,TGTGCCAGCAGCCAGGGGAACTATGGCTACGCCTTC,CASSQGNYGYAF
TRBV10-1,NA,8,NA,TRBJ2-3,TGCGCCAGCAGTGACCCGAATTTT,CASSDPNF
TRBV9,TRBD2,15,NA,TRBJ2-1,TGTGCCAGCAGCGGGGGCGGGGGACGATACAATGAGCAGTTCTTC,CASSGGGGRYNEQFF
TRBV20-1,NA,13,NA,TRBJ2-1,TGCAGTGCTAGAGTCTGGGATCACAATGAGCAGTTCTTC,CSARVWDHNEQFF
TRBV6-2/TRBV6-3,NA,14,many,TRBJ2-1,TGTGCCAGCAGTCTCGGCCGCGGCCTCAATGAGCAGTTCTTC,CASSLGRGLNEQFF
TRBV7-3,NA,14,NA,TRBJ2-7,TGCGCCAGCAGCTTGGAATCGGCAGCCTACGAGCAGTACTTC,CASSLESAAYEQYF
TRBV2,NA,11,NA,TRBJ2-7,TGTGCCAGCACGCCCGCGTGGGAGCAGTACTTC,CASTPAWEQYF
TRBV29-1,NA,13,NA,TRBJ1-6,TGCAGCGTACGGGGGGCGGAGGATTCACCCCTCCACTTT,CSVRGAEDSPLHF
TRBV6-5,NA,15,many,TRBJ1-1,TGTGCCAGCAGTGTCCGGACAGTCGCGAACACTGAAGCTTTCTTT,CASSVRTVANTEAFF
TRBV5-5,TRBD1,17,NA,TRBJ1-2,TGTGCCAGCAGCATAGGACAGGGGGGACCGGGGTACTATGGCTACACCTTC,CASSIGQGGPGYYGYTF
TRBV5-1,NA,15,many,TRBJ2-2,TGCGCCAGCAGCCAGGGAGGCCGAGGCACCGGGGAGCTGTTTTTT,CASSQGGRGTGELFF
TRBV6-5,NA,13,NA,TRBJ2-7,TGTGCCAGCACCCGAACATGGGGGGACGAGCAGCACTTC,CASTRTWGDEQHF
TRBV6-5,TRBD1,16,NA,TRBJ1-2,TGTGCCAGCAGCCTGACAGGGAAAGGGGATAACTATGGCTACACCTTC,CASSLTGKGDNYGYTF
TRBV12-3/TRBV12-4,NA,16,many,TRBJ1-1,TGTGCCACCTCGACTCGACAGATTAGTATGAACACTGAAGCTTTCTTT,CATSTRQISMNTEAFF
TRBV9,TRBD1,15,NA,TRBJ2-7,TGTGCCAGCAGCCCCTCGGGTCAGGGGGCCCCCGAGCAGTACTTC,CASSPSGQGAPEQYF
TRBV7-2,NA,14,NA,TRBJ2-2,TGTGCCAGCAGGAAGGGTTCGACCACCGGGGAGCTGTTTTTT,CASRKGSTTGELFF
TRBV12-3/TRBV12-4,TRBD1,14,NA,TRBJ1-6,TGTGCCAGCACCCAGGGGGCGGGCGGATCACCCCTCCACTTT,CASTQGAGGSPLHF
TRBV20-1,TRBD1,17,NA,TRBJ1-6,TGCAGTGCTAGGGGCGACAGGGAAGCAGATATTAGTTCACCCCTCCACTTT,CSARGDREADISSPLHF
TRBV29-1,NA,8,NA,TRBJ1-5,TGCAGCGTTCAGCCCCAGCATTTT,CSVQPQHF
TRBV3-1,NA,14,few,TRBJ1-4,TGTGCCAGCAGCCCCACGGGCGCCGGTGAAAAACTGTTTTTT,CASSPTGAGEKLFF
TRBV15,TRBD1,15,NA,TRBJ2-1,TGTGCCACCAGCAGTGGGACAGGGGGCAGATATGAGCAGTTCTTC,CATSSGTGGRYEQFF
TRBV9,TRBD1,14,many,TRBJ1-2,TGTGCCAGCAGCGTAGGTGAGGGGGCACTGGGCTACACCTTC,CASSVGEGALGYTF
TRBV12-3/TRBV12-4,NA,15,NA,TRBJ2-5,TGTGCCAGCAGTGCGTTTGTTGACGAACAAGAGACCCAGTACTTC,CASSAFVDEQETQYF
TRBV18,TRBD1,16,few,TRBJ2-3,TGTGCCAGCTCCGACAGGGGGCTCGGGATCACAGATACGCAGTATTTT,CASSDRGLGITDTQYF
TRBV5-1,NA,16,NA,TRBJ2-2,TGCGCCAGCAGCTCAAGTCCGGGGTGGAACACCGGGGAGCTGTTTTTT,CASSSSPGWNTGELFF
TRBV6-5,NA,15,NA,TRBJ2-7,TGTGCCAGCAGTTACCGGGACGGATGGGGCTACGAGCAGTACTTC,CASSYRDGWGYEQYF
TRBV5-6,TRBD2,13,NA,TRBJ2-7,TGTGCCAGCAGCTTAGGCACTAGCGGCGAGCAGTACTTC,CASSLGTSGEQYF
TRBV9,NA,15,many,TRBJ1-5,TGTGCCAGCAGCGCGGGACCCAGTAGCAATCAGCCCCAGCATTTT,CASSAGPSSNQPQHF
TRBV9,NA,13,few,TRBJ2-3,TGTGCCAGCAGCGTGGAGGTCACATATACGCAGTATTTT,CASSVEVTYTQYF
TRBV20-1,NA,15,NA,TRBJ1-6,TGCAGTGCCCTACCCCACCAGGGCTATAATTCACCCCTCCACTTT,CSALPHQGYNSPLHF
TRBV30,NA,14,NA,TRBJ1-1,TGTGCCTGGAGTGTATTTGGCTACAACACTGAAGCTTTCTTT,CAWSVFGYNTEAFF
TRBV10-2,NA,12,NA,TRBJ2-7,TGCGCCAGCAGTGAGGTTTGGGAACTGCAGTACTTC,CASSEVWELQYF
TRBV5-1,TRBD1,14,NA,TRBJ1-1,TGCGCCAGCAGCTCAACAGGGGTGGGAGCTGAAGCTTTCTTT,CASSSTGVGAEAFF
TRBV2,NA,11,many,TRBJ1-1,TGTGCCAGCAATGAGTTCACTGAAGCTTTCTTT,CASNEFTEAFF
TRBV10-2,TRBD2,14,NA,TRBJ2-1,TGCGCCAGCAAAGTAGCGGGGGGGTCGTTCGAACAGTTCTTC,CASKVAGGSFEQFF
TRBV5-1,TRBD2,18,few,TRBJ2-1,TGTGCCAGCAGCCACCGCCGTAAAAGCGGGAGCTCCTACAATGAGCAGTTCTTC,CASSHRRKSGSSYNEQFF
TRBV7-9,NA,15,NA,TRBJ1-2,TGTGCCAGCAGCGAGAGACAGGCCCCAGACTATGGCTACACCTTC,CASSERQAPDYGYTF
TRBV4-2,NA,12,NA,TRBJ2-7,TGTGCCAGCAGCCCCAGGGGCCACGAGCAGTACTTC,CASSPRGHEQYF
TRBV20-1,NA,13,NA,TRBJ1-5,TGCGGTGCTAGGGAAGGAGGGCTTCAGCCCCAGCATTTT,CGAREGGLQPQHF
TRBV7-7,NA,12,NA,TRBJ2-5,TGTGCCAGCAGTACCAAGGGCGGGACCCAGTACTTC,CASSTKGGTQYF
TRBV7-6,TRBD1,18,NA,TRBJ2-5,TGTGCCAGCAGCCCCGGGACAGGGTGTACCACGTACCAAGAGACCCGGTACTTC,CASSPGTGCTTYQETRYF
TRBV18,NA,14,few,TRBJ2-2,TGTGCCAGCTCCCAGGGCCAGGGGTTCGAGGAGCTGTTTTTT,CASSQGQGFEELFF
TRBV7-9,TRBD2,17,few,TRBJ2-5,TGTGCCAGCAGCCCCGAGGGGGGGAGCCTAGCGGGGGTGACCCAGTACTTC,CASSPEGGSLAGVTQYF
TRBV24-1,NA,14,NA,TRBJ1-4,TGTGCCACCCAGAAAAACGAAAAAGAAGAAAAACTGTTTTTT,CATQKNEKEEKLFF
TRBV14,TRBD2,14,NA,TRBJ2-3,TGTGCCAGCAGCCGACGGGGGGTGGACAATGAGCAGTATTTT,CASSRRGVDNEQYF
TRBV12-3/TRBV12-4,NA,14,many,TRBJ1-6,TGTGCCAGCAGTTTAGGGGTGAGAGATTCACCCCTCCACTTT,CASSLGVRDSPLHF
TRBV7-9,NA,12,many,TRBJ1-2,TGTGCCAGCAGCCCCAGTGACTTTGGCTACACCTTC,CASSPSDFGYTF
TRBV10-3,TRBD1,14,few,TRBJ1-6,TGTGCCAGCACCGTAGGACAGGAATTCTCACCCCTCCACTTT,CASTVGQEFSPLHF
TRBV19,NA,15,NA,TRBJ2-3,TGTGCCAGTAGTATTCGGGCCGCCGGCACAGATACGCAGTATTTT,CASSIRAAGTDTQYF
TRBV28,NA,11,NA,TRBJ1-5,TGTGCCAGCAGTTCCGTTCAGCCCCAGCATTTT,CASSSVQPQHF
TRBV9,NA,15,NA,TRBJ2-3,TGTGCCAGCAGCACCCGGGACACCGACACAGATACGCAGTATTTT,CASSTRDTDTDTQYF
TRBV19,NA,12,NA,TRBJ2-1,TGTGCCAGTAGTCCTAGTAGCCATGAGCAGTTCTTC,CASSPSSHEQFF
TRBV5-1,NA,15,many,TRBJ2-3,TGCGCCAGCAGCACGGACGGGGTTTACACAGATACGCAGTATTTT,CASSTDGVYTDTQYF